This note documents a single T cell receptor beta chain sequence. This specimen comes from a study of blood T cells in healthy people across ages. With a J-beta primer mix and a sample-barcoded 5' primer, a second PCR ran roughly 7 to 11 cycles. TCRdb re-called the 5' RACE reads with MiXCR, one entry per CDR3 protein. The sample shows about 1.4 million distinct CDR3 sequences, roughly 59% of them seen only once. The V segment lost 3 bases and the J segment 4 bases; nucleotides outside the gene matches: 2. This CDR3 spans 13 amino acids. CDR1 SGHRS and CDR2 YFSETQ come from the germline V gene. J is TRBJ2-3 and V is TRBV5-1, with 7 bases aligning to TRBD2. This sequence was found in a man younger than 35 in good health. The sample taken for sequencing was blood. CDR3 protein: CASSWGGSDTQYF. CDR3 in DNA: TGCGCCAGCAGCTGGGGGGGTTCAGATACGCAGTATTTT.